The clone carrying this T cell receptor beta chain has at least ten counts. Its antigen is currently unknown. The sample comes from a study of metastatic and nonmetastatic thyroid tumors. Whole-study context: Repertoires were compared across blood and tumor or nodule tissue from malignant and benign thyroid patients. Study findings and constraints: Benign nodules were reported to have significantly lower TCR beta diversity than malignant thyroid tumors, in blood and tumor.

As processed by the authors: Across clinicopathological groups, CDR3 differences served as the basis for building a distant-metastasis classifier for papillary thyroid cancer. MiXCR re-clonotyped the PCR reads for TCRdb. TCRdb's processing, not the study's, gives the V and J calls here. The sample records some 32,000 clones, less than 20% being singletons. Thyroid surgery was preceded by no treatment in any patient. V was clipped by 1 base and J by 3 bases, with 11 bases between them. Germline V gene data show CDR1 as GTSNPN and CDR2 as SVGIG (reference sequence). This CDR3 has 14 amino acids. The V call is TRBV30, the J call TRBJ2-3, with D possibly being TRBD1 or TRBD2 (5 bases each). Source material: blood. This TCR came from a female donor with papillary thyroid cancer or a benign thyroid nodule (not recorded which). Some clones in this sample may be carry-over from other donors' samples. As DNA, the CDR3 is TGTGCCTGGAGTGGGGGCGCGGGTACAGATACGCAGTATTTT. Protein: CAWSGGAGTDTQYF.